A single sample is the source of the 26 T cell receptor beta chains below, sequenced in a study of Graves' ophthalmopathy and Graves' hyperthyroidism. Amplifying from RNA transcripts, the study obtained TCR beta CDR3 regions. RT-PCR with HTBI primers came first, then second-round multiplex PCR. TCRdb called the multiplex PCR reads again in MiXCR, with one record for every CDR3 protein. The table includes approximately 160,000 distinct CDR3 sequences, less than 45% detected once. Sequenced input: peripheral blood. These receptor sequences come from a woman in her 40s with Graves' ophthalmopathy.

At least ten counts were recorded for this clonotype. The genes are TRBV4-3 and TRBJ1-3; 7 bases align to TRBD1. The CDR3 is 16 amino acids. CDR1 and CDR2 from the germline V gene are LGHNA and YSLEER. V was clipped by 4 bases and J by 1 base; unmatched bases: 7. The chain's CDR3 is CASSRSGGQSGNTIYF. The CDR3 nucleotides read TGCGCCAGCAGCCGCTCAGGGGGTCAATCTGGAAACACCATATATTTT.

The sample holds many counts of this clonotype. The gene calls are TRBV28 and TRBJ2-7, with D tentatively TRBD2 (6 bases). V gave up 3 bases and J gave up 5 bases, with 14 bases separating them. This CDR3 region has 14 residues. Germline assignment: CDR1 MDHEN and CDR2 SYDVKM. The CDR3 region has the DNA TGTGCCAGCAGTTTGCCCGGACTACAAGACGAGCAGTACTTC. Protein: CASSLPGLQDEQYF.

This clonotype has a count of ten or more. The chain carries TRBV20-1 and TRBJ2-5; 11 bases are shared with TRBD2. The CDR3 consists of 15 residues. Germline V CDR1 and CDR2: DFQATT, SNEGSKA (reference sequence). Losses at the gene ends were 4 bases for V and 7 bases for J; bases not matched to a gene: 11. CDR3 sequence (DNA): TGCAGTGCTACCACCGGGACTAGCGGTTTCAGGACCCAGTACTTC. It is translated as CSATTGTSGFRTQYF.

This clonotype was seen at least ten times. The gene calls are TRBV10-3 and TRBJ2-7, with TRBD1 matching over 7 bases. Germline CDR1 reads ENHRY; CDR2 reads SYGVKD. CDR3 length equals 13 residues. J gave up 3 bases and V 9 bases, and 8 bases lay outside the gene matches. CDR3 sequence: CAIRRDSGYEQYF. In DNA, the CDR3 is TGTGCCATTCGCCGGGACAGCGGCTACGAGCAGTACTTC.

This chain links TRBV28 with TRBJ2-7; D unclear. Germline V gene lookup returns CDR1 MDHEN and CDR2 SYDVKM. V was clipped by 5 bases and J by 6 bases, with 8 bases between them. This CDR3 spans 11 amino acids. The CDR3 DNA follows: TGTGCCAGCAGTGACAACCTCGAGCAGTACTTC. This encodes CASSDNLEQYF.

There are many counts of this clonotype. This sequence joins TRBV7-3 and TRBJ1-2; D unclear. Per the germline V gene, CDR1 is SGHTA and CDR2 is FQGTGA. Between the trimmed V and J ends, which lost 5 bases and 3 bases, there was a span of 13 bases. CDR3 length: 14 amino acids. The CDR3 is CASSLGAPYYGYTF. CDR3 nucleotide sequence: TGTGCCAGCAGCCTCGGCGCCCCGTACTATGGCTACACCTTC.

V is TRBV11-2 and J is TRBJ2-7; the match to TRBD2 covers 7 bases. V was pared by 5 bases and J by 1 base, with 2 bases of the junction left unmatched. The germline gives CDR1 SGHAT, CDR2 FQNNGV. The CDR3 contains 13 residues. The CDR3 here is CASSPAGSYEQYF. In DNA, the CDR3 is TGTGCCAGCAGCCCAGCGGGGTCCTACGAGCAGTACTTC.

There are many counts of this clonotype. This chain links TRBV6-2 or TRBV6-3 with TRBJ1-1; D unresolved. V dropped 8 bases and J dropped 1 base, with 11 bases sitting between them. This CDR3 has 13 residues. From germline, CDR1 is MNHEY and CDR2 SVGEGT. The CDR3 region is CASLTLQNTEAFF. CDR3 DNA sequence: TGTGCCAGCCTAACGTTACAGAACACTGAAGCTTTCTTT.

This clonotype was counted ten times or more. The chain couples TRBV7-9 to TRBJ1-1; D remains ambiguous. Germline CDR1 SEHNR, CDR2 FQNEAQ (reference sequence). V was trimmed by 1 base and J by 4 bases, leaving 10 bases between them. This CDR3 contains 14 residues. The CDR3 DNA is TGTGCCAGCAGCTTAGATACGGGCGGCACTGAAGCTTTCTTT. It is translated as CASSLDTGGTEAFF.

The V call is TRBV2, the J call TRBJ2-7; D is undetermined. CDR3 length: 18 residues. The germline V and J ends were trimmed by 4 bases and 3 bases, with 25 bases remaining between them. Germline assignment: CDR1 SNHLY and CDR2 FYNNEI. CDR3 sequence: CASSGNPAIGRVYYEQYF. CDR3 nucleotide sequence: TGTGCCAGCAGTGGAAACCCTGCGATTGGTAGAGTTTACTACGAGCAGTACTTC.

The chain links TRBV7-8 to TRBJ1-3; a possible D gene is TRBD1 (6 bases). CDR1 is SGHVS, CDR2 FQNEAQ, per germline. The V and J ends lost 5 bases and 5 bases respectively, with 13 bases between them. CDR3 length: 14 amino acids. CDR3 sequence (DNA): TGTGCCAGCAGCGTCGAAGGGGGGAGAAACACCATATATTTT. Amino acid sequence: CASSVEGGRNTIYF. The variable domain in full, with the rest retrieved from reference TRBV7-8 and TRBJ1-3, is GAGVSQSPRYKVAKRGQDVALRCDPISGHVSLFWYQQALGQGPEFLTYFQNEAQLDKSGLPSDRFFAERPEGSVSTLKIQRTQQEDSAVYLCASSVEGGRNTIYFGEGSWLTVV.

This clonotype has at least ten counts. The genes are TRBV5-1 and TRBJ2-7; TRBD2 matches 16 bases. J lost 7 bases, V lost 2 bases, and 3 bases had no gene match. Germline-derived CDR1 and CDR2 are SGHRS and YFSETQ. The CDR3 totals 15 residues. The CDR3 bases are TGCGCCAGCAGCTTCGGGACTAGCGGGAGGGATGAGCAGTACTTC. This translates into CASSFGTSGRDEQYF.

This clonotype was recorded many times. The chain combines TRBV12-3 or TRBV12-4 with TRBJ2-5, with 9 bases lining up with TRBD2. The V and J ends lost 2 bases and 1 base, in that order; junction bases with no gene match: 5. The CDR3 sequence is 16 residues long. The CDR3 here is CASSLWASGAQETQYF. The CDR3 DNA sequence: TGTGCCAGCAGTTTATGGGCTAGCGGGGCCCAAGAGACCCAGTACTTC.

This clonotype was detected many times. This chain connects TRBV6-5 to TRBJ1-6; D gene uncertain. Germline-derived CDR1 and CDR2 are MNHEY and SVGAGI. The CDR3 spans 15 residues. V lost 0 bases and J 5 bases, leaving 8 bases between the germline ends. CDR3 DNA: TGTGCCAGCAGTTACTCGGCCGAGAATAATTCACCCCTCCACTTT. Its protein is CASSYSAENNSPLHF.

This clonotype was recorded many times. The chain carries TRBV2 and TRBJ2-7; D unresolved. The V and J ends lost 6 bases and 9 bases respectively, with 15 bases between them. The CDR3 totals 12 residues. Germline CDR1 reads SNHLY; CDR2 reads FYNNEI. In DNA form, the CDR3 reads TGTGCCAGCAGCCCCCCACCGCTTGGGCAGTACTTC. Amino acids: CASSPPPLGQYF.

The chain is built from TRBV6-1 and TRBJ2-6, with D possibly being TRBD2 (6 bases). CDR1 MNHNS and CDR2 SASEGT come from the germline V gene. Trimming removed 5 bases at V and 0 bases at J, with 11 bases between. The CDR3 consists of 16 residues. The CDR3 DNA reads TGTGCCAGCAGTCTAACTAGCCCCTCTGGGGCCAACGTCCTGACTTTC. Translated: CASSLTSPSGANVLTF.

At least ten counts were recorded for this clonotype. The chain has TRBV20-1 and TRBJ2-5; the D gene is possibly TRBD1 (5 bases). This CDR3 spans 14 amino acids. The V gene lost 1 base and the J gene lost 5 bases, with 14 bases spanning the gap. The germline V gene has CDR1 DFQATT and CDR2 SNEGSKA (reference sequence). In DNA, the CDR3 is TGCAGTGCTAGAGTACTGGGGCCGAGGGAGACCCAGTACTTC. Amino acids: CSARVLGPRETQYF.

This clonotype has ten or more counts. The chain uses TRBV15 and TRBJ1-2; D unclear. V lost 6 bases and J lost 6, with 14 bases in between. CDR1 is LNHNV and CDR2 is YYDKDF in the germline V gene (reference sequence). CDR3 length equals 13 residues. The CDR3 is CATRRAVEDGYTF. CDR3 in DNA: TGTGCCACCAGGAGGGCGGTGGAGGATGGCTACACCTTC.

On this clonotype itself: A much larger clone lies a single base off, so this may be a read error. The gene calls are TRBV30 and TRBJ2-3, with TRBD2 identical over 10 bases. The CDR3 loop spans 16 amino acids. Losses at the gene ends were 1 base for V and 3 bases for J; bases not matched to a gene: 7. Germline values: CDR1 GTSNPN, CDR2 SVGIG (reference sequence). The CDR3 spells CAWSAGLAGVTDTQYF. The CDR3 DNA follows: TGTGCCTGGAGTGCAGGTCTAGCGGGAGTAACAGATACGCAGTATTTT.

The chain recombines TRBV3-1 with TRBJ1-5; 7 bases are a match to TRBD1. The V and J ends lost 4 bases and 5 bases, in that order; junction bases with no gene match: 5. CDR3 length: 14 residues. The V gene's germline CDR1 is LGHDT and CDR2 YNNKEL (reference sequence). The CDR3 protein is CASSLRQGDQPQHF. CDR3 sequence (DNA): TGTGCCAGCAGCCTTCGACAGGGAGATCAGCCCCAGCATTTT.

This clonotype was seen ten or more times. This chain connects TRBV29-1 to TRBJ1-2, with 7 bases fitting TRBD1. The CDR3 is 14 residues long. Germline V gene data show CDR1 as SQVTM and CDR2 as ANQGSEA. With 1 base clipped from V and 8 bases from J, the junction kept 10 bases outside the gene matches. The CDR3, as DNA: TGCAGCGTTGAAGGTCGGGACAGCCGATGGGGCTACACCTTC. Translated: CSVEGRDSRWGYTF. Full variable domain (missing parts from reference TRBV29-1 and TRBJ1-2): SAVISQKPSRDICQRGTSLTIQCQVDSQVTMMFWYRQQPGQSLTLIATANQGSEATYESGFVIDKFPISRPNLTFSTLTVSNMSPEDSSIYLCSVEGRDSRWGYTFGSGTRLTVV.

J is TRBJ2-7 and V is TRBV6-2 or TRBV6-3; D is uncertain. Germline V gene sequence: CDR1 MNHEY, CDR2 SVGEGT. Between the trimmed V and J ends, which lost 5 bases and 2 bases, there was a span of 10 bases. This CDR3 spans 13 amino acids. The CDR3 sequence: CASSALSTYEQYF. DNA for the CDR3: TGTGCCAGCAGTGCTCTCTCCACCTACGAGCAGTACTTC.

The sample holds many counts of this clonotype. The chain has TRBV19 and TRBJ1-2, with 9 bases aligning to TRBD1. Germline CDR1 reads LNHDA; CDR2 reads SQIVND (reference sequence). V lost 6 bases, J lost 5 bases, and 7 bases stayed unmatched. CDR3 length: 14 amino acids. CDR3 DNA: TGTGCCAGTAGCGACAGGGGGAAGGGGTATGGCTACACCTTC. Its protein is CASSDRGKGYGYTF.

This clonotype was counted at least ten times. The V gene is TRBV15, the J gene TRBJ2-7; 15 bases match TRBD2. CDR1 and CDR2 (germline): LNHNV, YYDKDF (reference sequence). The V gene end was trimmed by 8 bases and the J gene end by 5 bases; junction bases not matched to a gene: 16. This CDR3 is built from 18 residues. CDR3 bases: TGTGCCACCTCCAGCGGACTAGCGGGAGGGATGGCCCGGGACGAGCAGTACTTC. Encoded protein: CATSSGLAGGMARDEQYF.

This clonotype was counted at least ten times. Here the CDR3 reads CASSRQGAIGYTF. Here the CDR3 DNA reads TGTGCCAGCAGCAGACAGGGGGCAATTGGCTACACCTTC. The chain combines TRBV11-2 with TRBJ1-2; 10 bases agree with TRBD1. This CDR3 contains 13 residues. From germline, CDR1 is SGHAT and CDR2 FQNNGV. Trimming took 5 bases from V and 7 from J; bases not matched to a gene: 4.

This clonotype was seen a few times. The V call is TRBV7-8, the J call TRBJ2-4; D perhaps matches TRBD1 (6 bases). Trimming shortened V by 1 base and J by 2 bases, and 9 bases separated the two germline ends. This CDR3 spans 15 amino acids. Germline assignment: CDR1 SGHVS and CDR2 FQNEAQ. CDR3 region: CASSLGTDTKNIQYF. For the CDR3, the DNA is TGTGCCAGCAGCTTAGGGACAGATACCAAAAACATTCAGTACTTC.